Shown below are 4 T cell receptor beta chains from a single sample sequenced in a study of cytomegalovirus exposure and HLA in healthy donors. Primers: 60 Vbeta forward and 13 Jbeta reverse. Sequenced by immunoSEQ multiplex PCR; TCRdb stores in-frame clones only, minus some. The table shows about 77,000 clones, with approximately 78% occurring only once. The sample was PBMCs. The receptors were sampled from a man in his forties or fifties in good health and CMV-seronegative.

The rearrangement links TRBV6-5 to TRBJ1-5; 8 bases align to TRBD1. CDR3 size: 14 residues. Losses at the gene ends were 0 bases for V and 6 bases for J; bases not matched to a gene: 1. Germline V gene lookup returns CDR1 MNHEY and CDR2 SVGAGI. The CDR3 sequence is CASSYSDRVQPQHF. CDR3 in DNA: TGTGCCAGCAGTTACTCGGACAGGGTTCAGCCCCAGCATTTT.

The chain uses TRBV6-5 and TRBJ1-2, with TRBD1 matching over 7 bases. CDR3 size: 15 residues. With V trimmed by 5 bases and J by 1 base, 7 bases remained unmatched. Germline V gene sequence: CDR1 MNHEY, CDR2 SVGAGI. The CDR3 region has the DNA TGTGCCAGCAGTCCTAGACAGGGAGGTAACTATGGCTACACCTTC. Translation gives CASSPRQGGNYGYTF.

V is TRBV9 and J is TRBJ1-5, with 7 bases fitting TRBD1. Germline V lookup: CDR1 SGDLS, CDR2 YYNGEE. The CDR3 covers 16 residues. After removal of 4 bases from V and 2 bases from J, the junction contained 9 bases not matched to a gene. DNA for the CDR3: TGTGCCAGCAGCCCCTCGGACAGGCTCGGCAATCAGCCCCAGCATTTT. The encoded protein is CASSPSDRLGNQPQHF.

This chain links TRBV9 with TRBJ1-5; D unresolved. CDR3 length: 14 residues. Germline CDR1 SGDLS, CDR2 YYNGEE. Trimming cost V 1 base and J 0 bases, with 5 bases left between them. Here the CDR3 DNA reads TGTGCCAGCAGCGTACTCTATAGCAATCAGCCCCAGCATTTT. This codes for CASSVLYSNQPQHF.